The clone carrying this TCR beta chain was seen a few times. The source of the sample is a study of blood T cell repertoires in COVID-19. Authors' data handling: Cell counts per sample came from amplifying reference gene primers. Produced via immunoSEQ multiplex PCR; TCRdb's table is partial and in-frame only. V, J and clone size reflect that table, while D and trimming were determined from the DNA. Here the sample spans just under 90,000 clones, about nine tenths being singletons. Germline CDR1 SGHDT, CDR2 YYEEEE. The CDR3 covers 13 residues. With 1 base clipped from V and 5 bases from J, the junction kept 0 bases outside the gene matches.

This clonotype originated in a man aged 55-75 years with acute or convalescent COVID-19. The chain couples TRBV5-6 to TRBJ1-5; 7 nucleotides line up with TRBD1. Sequenced material: peripheral blood. The CDR3 loop reads CASSLTGDQPQHF. In DNA, the CDR3 is TGTGCCAGCAGCTTGACAGGGGATCAGCCCCAGCATTTT.